This TCR beta chain originates from a study of blood T cell repertoires in COVID-19. Per the original data handling: The authors estimated nucleated cell counts from reference gene primer amplification. Sequencing used immunoSEQ multiplex PCR; TCRdb keeps in-frame clones, though not all of them. The V and J calls and clone size come from that table; D and trimming were worked out from the DNA. This repertoire shows tens of thousands of clones, about 82% found once; its top ten account for about 5.3%. The CDR3 length is 13 residues. The germline V gene has CDR1 SGHNT and CDR2 YYREEE (reference sequence). With 4 bases clipped from V and 7 bases from J, the junction kept 8 bases outside the gene matches.

This clonotype was sampled from a man aged 70 or older with acute or convalescent COVID-19. This chain joins TRBV5-4 and TRBJ2-7, with 7 bases aligning to TRBD1. The sequencing input was peripheral blood. CDR3 sequence: CASSRQGFGEQYF. The CDR3 DNA reads TGTGCCAGCAGCCGACAGGGTTTCGGGGAGCAGTACTTC.